Following are 11 T cell receptor beta chains from one sample sequenced in a study of T cells in narcolepsy. Here immunoSEQ multiplex PCR was the method, and the copy in TCRdb shows in-frame clones only, minus some. The sample has about 32,000 clones, roughly 77% seen once. Source material: CD45RA- memory CD4+ T cells from PBMCs. These receptors originate from a human donor with narcolepsy.

This chain joins TRBV6-6 and TRBJ2-6, with TRBD2 identical over 7 bases. The germline CDR1 and CDR2 sequences are MNHNY and SVGAGI (reference sequence). This CDR3 contains 14 residues. V shed 8 bases and J 2 bases; nucleotides not matched to a gene: 3. CDR3 in DNA: TGTGCCAGCCTTGCGGGGGCTGGGGCCAACGTCCTGACTTTC. This gives the protein CASLAGAGANVLTF.

The chain combines TRBV19 with TRBJ2-1; no clear D gene. The V gene lost 6 bases and the J gene lost 0 bases, with 12 bases spanning the gap. CDR3 length: 15 residues. The germline V gene encodes CDR1 LNHDA and CDR2 SQIVND (reference sequence). CDR3 loop: CASRQDRSSYNEQFF. CDR3 DNA sequence: TGTGCCAGTAGGCAAGATCGGAGCTCCTACAATGAGCAGTTCTTC.

The chain couples TRBV11-3 to TRBJ1-1; tentative D call: TRBD1 (5 bases). CDR3 length: 13 amino acids. The ends were cut back, 1 base at V and 5 bases at J, with 8 bases in the middle. From germline, CDR1 is SGHNT and CDR2 YENEEA. Here the CDR3 reads CASSLVGGTEAFF. The CDR3 DNA sequence: TGTGCCAGCAGCTTAGTTGGGGGAACTGAAGCTTTCTTT.

The chain uses TRBV14 and TRBJ1-1; no definite D call. V was clipped by 0 bases and J by 3 bases, with 8 bases between them. Germline-derived CDR1 and CDR2 are SGHDN and FVKESK. The CDR3 spans 14 residues. In DNA, the CDR3 is TGTGCCAGCAGCCAAGATGGCCTATACACTGAAGCTTTCTTT. Protein sequence: CASSQDGLYTEAFF.

The rearrangement links TRBV5-5 to TRBJ2-7, with 10 bases that match TRBD1. The CDR3 length is 15 residues. The V segment lost 1 base and the J segment 5 bases; nucleotides outside the gene matches: 6. Germline CDR1 reads SGHKS; CDR2 reads YYEKEE (reference sequence). The CDR3: CASSLTGTGADEQYF. The CDR3 DNA reads TGTGCCAGCAGCTTGACCGGGACAGGGGCCGACGAGCAGTACTTC. Filled out from reference TRBV5-5 and TRBJ2-7, the complete variable domain reads DAGVTQSPTHLIKTRGQQVTLRCSPISGHKSVSWYQQVLGQGPQFIFQYYEKEERGRGNFPDRFSARQFPNYSSELNVNALLLGDSALYLCASSLTGTGADEQYFGPGTRLTVT.

This sequence joins TRBV6-5 and TRBJ1-3; no clear D. The V and J ends lost 8 bases and 0 bases respectively, with 14 bases between them. The V gene's germline CDR1 is MNHEY and CDR2 SVGAGI. CDR3 length: 15 amino acids. The CDR3 sequence is CASAMDRYSGNTIYF. DNA for the CDR3: TGTGCCAGCGCTATGGACCGCTACTCTGGAAACACCATATATTTT.

This clone is classed as medium-sized. The chain is built from TRBV4-3 and TRBJ2-2; D gene ambiguous. The CDR3 length is 14 residues. Germline values: CDR1 LGHNA, CDR2 YSLEER. Between the trimmed V and J ends, which lost 0 bases and 8 bases, there was a span of 10 bases. The CDR3 DNA sequence: TGCGCCAGCAGCCAAGAACGACAAGCGGGGGAGCTGTTTTTT. It translates to CASSQERQAGELFF.

The chain is built from TRBV14 and TRBJ2-3; no clear D gene. This CDR3 contains 12 residues. Germline V gene data show CDR1 as SGHDN and CDR2 as FVKESK. V lost 4 bases and J 5 bases, leaving 7 bases between the germline ends. Here the CDR3 DNA reads TGTGCCAGCAGCCCCACTCGAGATACGCAGTATTTT. Translation gives CASSPTRDTQYF.

The chain employs TRBV6-5 and TRBJ2-3, with D unresolved. V lost 8 bases and J 5 bases, leaving 17 bases between the germline ends. CDR1 is MNHEY, CDR2 SVGAGI, per germline. The CDR3 covers 14 residues. The CDR3 region has the DNA TGTGCCAGCCAGCCTAGGTCGTCCAAAGATACGCAGTATTTT. Its protein is CASQPRSSKDTQYF.

The chain uses TRBV9 and TRBJ2-1; D remains unclear. With 0 bases removed from V and 5 bases from J, the gap between germline ends came to 6 bases. The CDR3 is 13 amino acids. Germline CDR1 SGDLS, CDR2 YYNGEE. CDR3 sequence reads: CASSVVTDNEQFF. The CDR3 coding sequence is TGTGCCAGCAGCGTAGTAACAGACAATGAGCAGTTCTTC.

The chain carries TRBV19 and TRBJ2-5, with 9 bases aligning to TRBD2. The CDR3 is 16 residues long. In germline, CDR1 is LNHDA, CDR2 SQIVND (reference sequence). V lost 3 bases to trimming and J lost 3 bases; unmatched junction nucleotides: 8. CDR3 DNA sequence: TGTGCCAGTAGTATTGGGGCCCGACTAGCGGAAGAGACCCAGTACTTC. As protein: CASSIGARLAEETQYF. Full variable domain (missing parts from reference TRBV19 and TRBJ2-5): DGGITQSPKYLFRKEGQNVTLSCEQNLNHDAMYWYRQDPGQGLRLIYYSQIVNDFQKGDIAEGYSVSREKKESFPLTVTSAQKNPTAFYLCASSIGARLAEETQYFGPGTRLLVL.